The next 7 T cell receptor beta chains were all read from a single sample in a study of CD8+ T cells in alopecia areata. Sample treatment: oral pan-JAK inhibitor, 5-10 mg twice daily. Peripheral blood samples and lesional scalp punch biopsies were obtained from alopecia areata patients. cDNA serving as the sequencing template came from extracted, reverse transcribed RNA. Only in-frame clones appear in the TCRdb table, and some are missing; sequencing was by immunoSEQ multiplex PCR. The top ten clones hold 10% of a sample with some 1,500 clones, around 75% of them seen once. This specimen consisted of skin, obtained at week 24, from a patient treated with tofacitinib. Source of these receptors: a human donor with alopecia areata.

A word on this clone: Since no conserved phenylalanine or tryptophan closes the CDR3, a read error is the likely cause. CDR3: CASSLSGRAFL. CDR3 coding DNA: TGTGCCAGCAGCTTATCTGGCAGGGCTTTCCTT. The chain employs TRBV7-9 and TRBJ1-1, with unresolved D. V was trimmed by 2 bases and J by 11 bases, leaving 9 bases between them. The CDR3 has 11 residues. Germline V gives CDR1 SEHNR, CDR2 FQNEAQ (reference sequence).

The chain employs TRBV5-1 and TRBJ1-4; D might be TRBD1 (5 bases). The CDR3 totals 16 residues. V lost 0 bases and J 8 bases, leaving 17 bases between the germline ends. In germline, CDR1 is SGHRS, CDR2 YFSETQ. The CDR3 nucleotides are TGCGCCAGCAGCTTGGATACCGGGACCGCCTTAGAAAAACTGTTTTTT. This sequence encodes CASSLDTGTALEKLFF.

V and J are TRBV7-9 and TRBJ2-2; 8 bases fit TRBD1. Per the germline V gene, CDR1 is SEHNR and CDR2 is FQNEAQ (reference sequence). The CDR3 covers 17 residues. V gave up 5 bases and J gave up 1 base; unmatched junction bases: 9. This CDR3 reads CASSPKLDRVNTGELFF. The CDR3 bases are TGTGCCAGCAGCCCTAAACTGGACAGGGTGAACACCGGGGAGCTGTTTTTT. Variable domain in full (rest from reference TRBV7-9 and TRBJ2-2): DTGVSQNPRHKITKRGQNVTFRCDPISEHNRLYWYRQTLGQGPEFLTYFQNEAQLEKSRLLSDRFSAERPKGSFSTLEIQRTEQGDSAMYLCASSPKLDRVNTGELFFGEGSRLTVL.

The chain carries TRBV10-3 and TRBJ2-2; TRBD1 might be the D (6 bases). The germline V gene has CDR1 ENHRY and CDR2 SYGVKD. With 8 bases removed from V and 3 bases from J, the gap between germline ends came to 13 bases. This CDR3 contains 14 residues. The CDR3 DNA follows: TGTGCCATCCGGGACACGGGATACACCGGGGAGCTGTTTTTT. It translates to CAIRDTGYTGELFF.

With respect to this clone: The junction shows a germline mismatch at one end, possibly a read error. The genes are TRBV10-1 and TRBJ1-2, with TRBD1 matching 9 bases. The length of the CDR3 is 14 residues. Germline V CDR1 and CDR2: WNHNN, SYGVQD (reference sequence). CDR3 sequence reads: CASSAGTGTYGYAF. CDR3 DNA sequence: TGCGCCAGCAGCGCCGGGACAGGGACCTATGGCTACGCCTTC.

The V call is TRBV5-1, the J call TRBJ2-6; D is unclear. This CDR3 has 14 residues. Germline V gene lookup returns CDR1 SGHRS and CDR2 YFSETQ. Trimming cost V 5 bases and J 0 bases, with 6 bases left between them. The chain's CDR3 is CASRLGSGANVLTF. CDR3 bases: TGCGCCAGCAGACTGGGCTCTGGGGCCAACGTCCTGACTTTC.

In its sample, this clone was seen a few times. The J gene is TRBJ2-1, the V gene TRBV29-1; tentatively, D is TRBD1 (5 bases). The CDR3 runs to 14 residues. The ends were cut back, 6 bases at V and 7 bases at J, with 19 bases in the middle. Germline CDR1 reads SQVTM; CDR2 reads ANQGSEA. CDR3 region: CSVDKGIEKNEQFF. The DNA for the CDR3 is TGCAGCGTGGATAAGGGGATCGAGAAGAATGAGCAGTTCTTC.